One T cell receptor beta chain is described in this entry. Measured with immunoSEQ multiplex PCR; TCRdb has only the in-frame clones, and not every one. This table holds about 82,000 clones, 92% found once. This entry comes from a study of OX40 agonist ivuxolimab in advanced cancers. The sample consisted of CD4+ or CD8+ T cells sorted from blood, taken in a trial of the OX40 agonist ivuxolimab. This sequence originates from an adult with an advanced solid tumor such as melanoma, head and neck, liver or kidney cancer.

The CDR3 DNA is TGTGCCAGCAGCTCCTCACACAGGACTAGCCTCCACGAGCAGTACTTC. Its translation is CASSSSHRTSLHEQYF. The chain uses TRBV7-8 and TRBJ2-7, with 8 bases matching TRBD2. From germline, CDR1 is SGHVS and CDR2 FQNEAQ. The V segment lost 4 bases and the J segment 5 bases; nucleotides outside the gene matches: 13. The CDR3 extends over 16 amino acids. The variable domain in full, completed from reference TRBV7-8 and TRBJ2-7, reads GAGVSQSPRYKVAKRGQDVALRCDPISGHVSLFWYQQALGQGPEFLTYFQNEAQLDKSGLPSDRFFAERPEGSVSTLKIQRTQQEDSAVYLCASSSSHRTSLHEQYFGPGTRLTVT.